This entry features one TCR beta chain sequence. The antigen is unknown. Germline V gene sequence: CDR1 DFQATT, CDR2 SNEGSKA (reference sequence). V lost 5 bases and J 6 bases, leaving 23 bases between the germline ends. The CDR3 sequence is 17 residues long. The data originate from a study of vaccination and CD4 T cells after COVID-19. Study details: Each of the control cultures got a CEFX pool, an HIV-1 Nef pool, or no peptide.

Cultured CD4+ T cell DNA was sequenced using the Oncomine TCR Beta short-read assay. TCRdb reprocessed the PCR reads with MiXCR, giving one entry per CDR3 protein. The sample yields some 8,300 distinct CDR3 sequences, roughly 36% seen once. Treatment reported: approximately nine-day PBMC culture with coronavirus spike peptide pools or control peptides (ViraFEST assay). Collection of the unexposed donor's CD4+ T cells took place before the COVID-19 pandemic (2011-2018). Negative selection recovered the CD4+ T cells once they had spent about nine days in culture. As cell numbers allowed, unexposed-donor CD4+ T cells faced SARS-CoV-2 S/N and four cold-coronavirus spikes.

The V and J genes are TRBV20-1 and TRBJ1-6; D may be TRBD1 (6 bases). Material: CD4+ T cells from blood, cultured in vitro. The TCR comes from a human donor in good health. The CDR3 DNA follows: TGCAGTGCTCCAAGCCTCGGGGGGGCTCTCCCTAATTCACCCCTCCACTTT. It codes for CSAPSLGGALPNSPLHF.